Below, 4 T cell receptor beta chains from the same sample are listed, as sequenced in a study of beta chain features in type 1 diabetes. All of the isolated RNA was reverse transcribed, so expressed TCRB transcripts were sequenced. Measured with immunoSEQ multiplex PCR; TCRdb has only the in-frame clones, and not every one. The data contain under 350,000 clones, 7.5% to 9.5% of them seen just once; the ten biggest clones take up 1%. The sequenced sample was central memory CD4+ T cells from blood. These receptors all stem from a woman aged 18-35 years in good health.

Only a few counts were recorded for this clone. The chain recombines TRBV19 with TRBJ2-7; possibly TRBD2 for D (5 bases). This CDR3 region has 13 residues. CDR1 LNHDA and CDR2 SQIVND come from the germline V gene (reference sequence). The V end was cut by 5 bases, the J end by 6 bases, with 14 bases between. CDR3 DNA sequence: TGTGCCAGTAGTGTGGCGGGCATCCTCGAGCAGTACTTC. The encoded protein is CASSVAGILEQYF.

This clone was recorded a few times. This chain links TRBV5-6 with TRBJ1-4, with 9 bases that match TRBD1. In germline, CDR1 is SGHDT, CDR2 YYEEEE. J gave up 7 bases and V 3 bases, and 7 bases lay outside the gene matches. The CDR3 is made up of 15 amino acids. CDR3 region: CASSSTGTGPEKLFF. For the CDR3, the DNA is TGTGCCAGCAGCTCGACCGGGACAGGGCCTGAAAAACTGTTTTTT.

This clone came up a few times. The chain has TRBV15 and TRBJ2-7; possible D gene TRBD2, 6 bases. Germline values: CDR1 LNHNV, CDR2 YYDKDF (reference sequence). Deletions cut 3 bases from V and 5 bases from J, with 14 bases between. The CDR3 length is 14 residues. The CDR3 DNA is TGTGCCACCAGCAGGTCGCCGGGACTCGACGAGCAGTACTTC. Translated, it gives CATSRSPGLDEQYF.

The table lists this clone with a few counts. J is TRBJ2-5 and V is TRBV7-9; D remains ambiguous. This CDR3 spans 14 amino acids. Germline CDR1 is SEHNR and CDR2 is FQNEAQ (reference sequence). The V end was cut by 1 base, the J end by 2 bases, with 8 bases between. The CDR3 coding sequence is TGTGCCAGCAGCTTAGTGACCGGGCAAGAGACCCAGTACTTC. It yields the protein CASSLVTGQETQYF. Full variable domain (missing parts from reference TRBV7-9 and TRBJ2-5): DTGVSQNPRHKITKRGQNVTFRCDPISEHNRLYWYRQTLGQGPEFLTYFQNEAQLEKSRLLSDRFSAERPKGSFSTLEIQRTEQGDSAMYLCASSLVTGQETQYFGPGTRLLVL.